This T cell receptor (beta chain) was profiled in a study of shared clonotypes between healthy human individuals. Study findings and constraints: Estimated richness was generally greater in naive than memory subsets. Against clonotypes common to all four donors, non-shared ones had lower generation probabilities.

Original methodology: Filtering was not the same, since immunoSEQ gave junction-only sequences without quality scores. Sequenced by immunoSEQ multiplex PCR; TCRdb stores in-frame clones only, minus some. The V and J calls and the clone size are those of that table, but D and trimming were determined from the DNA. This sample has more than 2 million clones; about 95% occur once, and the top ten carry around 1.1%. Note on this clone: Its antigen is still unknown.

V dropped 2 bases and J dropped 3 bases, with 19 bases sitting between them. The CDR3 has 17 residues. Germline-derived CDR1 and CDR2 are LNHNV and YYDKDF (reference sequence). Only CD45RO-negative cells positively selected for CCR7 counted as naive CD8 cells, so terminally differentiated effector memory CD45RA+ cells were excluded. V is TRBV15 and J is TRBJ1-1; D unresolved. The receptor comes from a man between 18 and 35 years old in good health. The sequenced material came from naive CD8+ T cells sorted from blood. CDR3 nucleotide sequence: TGTGCCACCAGCAGACCTGGCGGTGTCGGCGGGGACACTGAAGCTTTCTTT. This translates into CATSRPGGVGGDTEAFF.